This TCR beta chain was recovered during a study of shared clonotypes between healthy human individuals. Turning to this clone: Its antigen remains unknown.

The CDR3 is 15 residues long. V shed 6 bases, J shed 1 base, and the junction held 6 bases outside the gene matches. The germline gives CDR1 SGHRS, CDR2 YFSETQ. General study results and limits: Generally, naive subsets came out with larger estimated richness than memory subsets.

Clones were sequenced by immunoSEQ multiplex PCR, and TCRdb holds only the in-frame ones, with some missing. The table records about 1.1 million clones, about 80% of them present only once. The chain links TRBV5-1 to TRBJ2-2; 7 bases agree with TRBD2. Sequencing input: memory CD4+ T cells from PBMCs. As for subset: CD45RA-negative fraction. This clonotype originated in a man aged 18 to 29 in good health. Some clones in this sample may be carry-over from other donors' samples. CDR3 amino acids: CASTSGGQNTGELFF. In nucleotides, the CDR3 is TGCGCCAGCACATCGGGGGGTCAGAACACCGGGGAGCTGTTTTTT.